A selection of T cell receptor beta chains follows, all from one sample in a study of CD4 T cells in relation to SARS-CoV-2 and coronaviruses. No antigen has been assigned to these receptors. The table came from immunoSEQ multiplex PCR; TCRdb's copy has only in-frame clones and leaves some out. The sample lists tens of thousands of clones, 82% occurring once. The sequenced sample consisted of naive CD4+ T cells from PBMCs, cultured in vitro. Source of these receptors: an adult with COVID-19. Each CDR3 is given with its conserved first and last residue. A D gene is named only where the DNA matches it firmly. Not all rows give a size; the values are once, few, many and, for expanded clones, a class.

V gene	clone size	D gene	J gene	CDR3 DNA	CDR3 protein
TRBV7-3	NA	TRBD2	TRBJ2-5	TGTGCCAGCAGCCCTGGACTAGCTGCGGAGACCCAGTACTTC	CASSPGLAAETQYF
TRBV29-1	NA	NA	TRBJ2-1	TGCAGCGCCTCACACCTAGCGAACAATGAGCAGTTCTTC	CSASHLANNEQFF
TRBV16	once	NA	TRBJ1-4	TGTGCCAGCACCGGCTTTGCAACTAATGAAAAACTGTTTTTT	CASTGFATNEKLFF
TRBV29-1	NA	NA	TRBJ2-2	TGCAGCGTTGTTCAGAGCACCGGGGAGCTGTTTTTT	CSVVQSTGELFF
TRBV27	NA	NA	TRBJ2-1	TGTGCCAGCAGACCCGGGACTGTACACAATGAGCAGTTCTTC	CASRPGTVHNEQFF
TRBV14	NA	NA	TRBJ1-1	TGTGCCAGCAGCCGGACCATGAACACTGAAGCTTTCTTT	CASSRTMNTEAFF
TRBV7-3	NA	NA	TRBJ1-2	TGTGCCAGCAGCTTAAGGGCCGAAGAAGACTATGGCTACACCTTC	CASSLRAEEDYGYTF
TRBV9	NA	NA	TRBJ1-4	TGTGCCAGCAGCGTAGCAGGTGAAAAACTGTTTTTT	CASSVAGEKLFF
TRBV28	NA	TRBD1	TRBJ2-1	TGTGCCAGCAGTTTCCTCGGACAGGGGCATGAGCAGTTCTTC	CASSFLGQGHEQFF
TRBV30	few	NA	TRBJ1-3	TGTGCCTGGAGTGTGAAGCCTGGAAACACCATATATTTT	CAWSVKPGNTIYF
TRBV7-6	NA	TRBD1	TRBJ2-7	TGTGCCAGCAGCTTAGGAGGTACAGGACAGGGGGCTGCCTACGAGCAGTACTTC	CASSLGGTGQGAAYEQYF
TRBV4-2	NA	NA	TRBJ2-3	TGTGCCAGCAGCGGGGAAGGGACGAGCACAGATACGCAGTATTTT	CASSGEGTSTDTQYF
TRBV11-2	NA	NA	TRBJ2-1	TGTGCCAGCAGCTTAGGACAGTTTAGGCCCAATGAGCAGTTCTTC	CASSLGQFRPNEQFF
TRBV11-2	NA	TRBD1	TRBJ2-5	TGTGCCAGCAGCAAGGACAGGGCAGAGACCCAGTACTTC	CASSKDRAETQYF
TRBV18	NA	NA	TRBJ2-2	TGTGCCAGCTCACCACAGAACACCGGGGAGCTGTTTTTT	CASSPQNTGELFF
TRBV25-1	NA	NA	TRBJ2-1	TGTGCCAGCAGTGCCCCGCGGGAACGGCCCTACAATGAGCAGTTCTTC	CASSAPRERPYNEQFF
TRBV10-3	NA	TRBD1	TRBJ1-1	TGTGCCATCAGTCACCGGGACGCCCGAGGGGGCTTCGGCTTT	CAISHRDARGGFGF
TRBV7-8	NA	NA	TRBJ1-2	TGTGCCAGCAGCTTAATTTCAGGGCCAAACTATGGCTACACCTTC	CASSLISGPNYGYTF
TRBV27	NA	TRBD2	TRBJ2-7	TGTGCCAGCAGTATATTCAGCGGGAGCTCCTACGAGCAGTACTTC	CASSIFSGSSYEQYF
TRBV7-9	NA	TRBD1	TRBJ2-4	TGTGCCAGCAGCCCGGGACAGGGGGCGAACATTCAGTACTTC	CASSPGQGANIQYF
TRBV3-1/TRBV3-2	NA	NA	TRBJ2-3	TGTGCCAGCAGCCAAGCAATTCGCCCCCTGGGTACGCAGTATTTT	CASSQAIRPLGTQYF